Below, one T cell receptor (beta chain) is given with its context. This record comes from a study of OX40 agonist ivuxolimab in advanced cancers. TCRdb's table, derived via immunoSEQ multiplex PCR, lists solely in-frame clones and lacks some. The data show tens of thousands of clones, approximately 86% seen once. The CDR3 consists of 14 residues. V shed 2 bases, J shed 6 bases, and the junction held 4 bases outside the gene matches. Germline-derived CDR1 and CDR2 are SGHKS and YYEKEE (reference sequence). The rearrangement uses TRBV5-5 and TRBJ2-1; TRBD2 matches at 8 bases. The receptor was derived from an adult with an advanced solid tumor such as melanoma, head and neck, liver or kidney cancer. The sample in question was CD4+ or CD8+ T cells sorted from blood, obtained in a trial of the OX40 agonist ivuxolimab. The CDR3 here is CASSFPGGLNEQFF. For the CDR3, the DNA is TGTGCCAGCAGCTTTCCGGGAGGGCTCAATGAGCAGTTCTTC.